This T cell receptor (beta chain) is drawn from a study of control samples from healthy donors and cancer patients. The germline V gene has CDR1 MDHEN and CDR2 SYDVKM. The V end was cut by 3 bases, the J end by 6 bases, with 20 bases between. The CDR3 totals 16 residues. Here immunoSEQ multiplex PCR was the method, and the copy in TCRdb shows in-frame clones only, minus some. The data hold about 85,000 clones, with 85% to 90% observed a single time. The chain has TRBV28 and TRBJ1-2; D possibly corresponds to TRBD1 (6 bases). The sample comprised blood. This sequence was found in a woman aged 60 to 75 in good health. In DNA form, the CDR3 reads TGTGCCAGCAGTTTGTTTTGGACAGAACGGCGGAATGGCTACACCTTC. As protein: CASSLFWTERRNGYTF.